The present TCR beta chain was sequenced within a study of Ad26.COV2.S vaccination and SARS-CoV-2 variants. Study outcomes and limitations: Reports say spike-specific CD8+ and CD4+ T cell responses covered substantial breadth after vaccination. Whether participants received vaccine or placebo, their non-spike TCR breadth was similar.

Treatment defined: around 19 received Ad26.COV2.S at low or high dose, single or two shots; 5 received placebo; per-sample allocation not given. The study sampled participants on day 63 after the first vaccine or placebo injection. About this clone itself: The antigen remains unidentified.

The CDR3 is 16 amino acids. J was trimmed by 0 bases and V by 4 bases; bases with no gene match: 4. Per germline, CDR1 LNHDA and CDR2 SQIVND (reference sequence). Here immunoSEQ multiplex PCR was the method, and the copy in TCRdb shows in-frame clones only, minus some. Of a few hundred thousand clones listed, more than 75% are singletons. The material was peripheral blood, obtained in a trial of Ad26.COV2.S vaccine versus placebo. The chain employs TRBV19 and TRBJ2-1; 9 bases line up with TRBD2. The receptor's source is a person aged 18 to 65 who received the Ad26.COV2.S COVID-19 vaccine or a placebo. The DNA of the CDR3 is TGTGCCAGTAGTAAAGCGGGGGGCTCCTCCTACAATGAGCAGTTCTTC. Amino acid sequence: CASSKAGGSSYNEQFF.